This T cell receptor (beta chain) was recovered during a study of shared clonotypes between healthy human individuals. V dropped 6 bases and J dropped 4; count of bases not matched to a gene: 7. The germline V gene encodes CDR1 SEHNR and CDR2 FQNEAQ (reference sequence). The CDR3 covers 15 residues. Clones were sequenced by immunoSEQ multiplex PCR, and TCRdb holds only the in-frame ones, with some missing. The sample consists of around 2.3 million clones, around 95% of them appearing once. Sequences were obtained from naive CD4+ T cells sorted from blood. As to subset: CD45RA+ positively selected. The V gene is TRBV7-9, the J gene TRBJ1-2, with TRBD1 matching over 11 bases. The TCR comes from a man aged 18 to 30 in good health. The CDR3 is CASSWTGGVSYGYTF. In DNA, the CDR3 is TGTGCCAGCAGTTGGACAGGGGGCGTGAGCTATGGCTACACCTTC.